The 9 T cell receptor beta chains below all came from one sample that was sequenced in a study of Ad26.COV2.S vaccination and SARS-CoV-2 variants. Produced via immunoSEQ multiplex PCR; TCRdb's table is partial and in-frame only. The sample carries 300,000 to 350,000 clones, 75% to 90% recorded once. Sample treatment: 15 to 20 received Ad26.COV2.S at low or high dose, single or two shots; 5 received placebo; per-sample allocation not given. Vaccine and placebo recipients were sampled on day 63 after the first injection. Sequenced material: peripheral blood, taken in a trial of Ad26.COV2.S vaccine versus placebo. These receptors were collected from a person between 18 and 65 years old who received the Ad26.COV2.S COVID-19 vaccine or a placebo.

The gene calls are TRBV5-1 and TRBJ1-2; perhaps TRBD1 as D (6 bases). Germline V CDR1 and CDR2: SGHRS, YFSETQ. V lost 7 bases and J lost 4, with 17 bases in between. The CDR3 is made up of 14 amino acids. CDR3 amino acids: CASHLGGAGYGYTF. DNA of the CDR3: TGCGCCAGCCACCTCGGGGGGGCTGGCTATGGCTACACCTTC.

This clone was picked up a small number of times. V and J are TRBV18 and TRBJ1-6; D gene ambiguous. The V gene's germline CDR1 is KGHSH and CDR2 LQKENI. Trimming pared 5 bases from V and 0 bases from J, leaving 11 bases between. The CDR3 has 16 amino acids. CDR3 in DNA: TGTGCCAGCTCAAAAGCCTCGGGCTCCTATAATTCACCCCTCCACTTT. As protein: CASSKASGSYNSPLHF.

The J gene is TRBJ2-7, the V gene TRBV10-3; weak D call: TRBD1 (7 bases). The CDR3 has 14 amino acids. From germline, CDR1 is ENHRY and CDR2 SYGVKD. The ends were cut back, 7 bases at V and 6 bases at J, with 19 bases in the middle. The CDR3 loop reads CAITATRDSSEQYF. DNA for the CDR3: TGTGCCATCACTGCGACTAGGGACAGCTCCGAGCAGTACTTC.

This clone occurred a few times. The V and J genes are TRBV6-5 and TRBJ2-7; TRBD2 might be the D (6 bases). The V gene's germline CDR1 is MNHEY and CDR2 SVGAGI. There are 15 residues in the CDR3. Trimming left V 0 bases short and J 3 bases short, with 12 bases between. CDR3 amino acids: CASSYSSGVVYEQYF. CDR3 nucleotide sequence: TGTGCCAGCAGTTACTCTAGCGGAGTCGTCTACGAGCAGTACTTC.

The rearrangement uses TRBV6-6 and TRBJ1-6, with 12 bases identical to TRBD1. The CDR3 extends over 16 amino acids. Losses at the gene ends were 7 bases for V and 2 bases for J; bases not matched to a gene: 3. Germline CDR1 reads MNHNY; CDR2 reads SVGAGI (reference sequence). The CDR3 protein is CASKGTGGPYNSPLHF. The CDR3 DNA reads TGTGCCAGCAAGGGGACAGGGGGCCCCTATAATTCACCCCTCCACTTT.

There are a few counts of this clone. The V and J genes are TRBV14 and TRBJ1-1; D is perhaps TRBD1 (5 bases). V was pared by 8 bases and J by 0 bases, with 10 bases between. Per the germline V gene, CDR1 is SGHDN and CDR2 is FVKESK. This CDR3 spans 13 amino acids. The CDR3, as DNA: TGTGCCAGCGGGGACCACATGAACACTGAAGCTTTCTTT. This gives the protein CASGDHMNTEAFF.

The chain has TRBV6-5 and TRBJ2-1, with 11 bases aligning to TRBD2. CDR3 length: 14 amino acids. V lost 6 bases and J lost 4; bases outside the gene matches: 2. Germline assignment: CDR1 MNHEY and CDR2 SVGAGI. The CDR3 reads CASRTSGRYNEQFF. The CDR3, as DNA: TGTGCCAGCAGAACTAGCGGGAGATACAATGAGCAGTTCTTC.

The J gene is TRBJ2-6, the V gene TRBV18, with D uncertain. Germline values: CDR1 KGHSH, CDR2 LQKENI. The CDR3 covers 15 residues. With 5 bases removed from V and 0 bases from J, the gap between germline ends came to 8 bases. In nucleotides, the CDR3 is TGTGCCAGCTCATCGGACCTCTCTGGGGCCAACGTCCTGACTTTC. The encoded protein is CASSSDLSGANVLTF.

The V gene is TRBV2, the J gene TRBJ2-3; maybe TRBD2 (5 bases). The germline V gene encodes CDR1 SNHLY and CDR2 FYNNEI. The germline V and J ends were trimmed by 6 bases and 4 bases, with 8 bases remaining between them. The CDR3 runs 12 residues. The CDR3 DNA reads as TGTGCCAGCAGGGACTTATCAGATACGCAGTATTTT. Protein sequence: CASRDLSDTQYF.